The rows below give T cell receptor beta chains drawn from one sample of a study of shared clonotypes between healthy human individuals. Using immunoSEQ multiplex PCR, the repertoire was profiled, and TCRdb retains in-frame clones only, with some absent. This table holds roughly 1 million clones, 70% to 80% found once. Input material: memory CD4+ T cells sorted from blood. The origin of the receptors is a young man in good health. CDR3s leave out the opening cysteine and the closing phenylalanine or tryptophan. Each record gives: J gene, V gene, D gene, CDR3 protein. A D gene is named only where the DNA matches it firmly.

TRBJ2-7 | TRBV19 | - | ASSISLQGGRYEQY
TRBJ2-7 | TRBV4-1 | - | ASSQRHGTGSYEQY
TRBJ2-7 | TRBV6-5 | - | ASSYAVRGYEQY
TRBJ2-7 | TRBV11-2 | TRBD1 | ASSTTGGPYEQY
TRBJ1-2 | TRBV7-2 | TRBD1 | ASGGQGRLGAGYT
TRBJ1-5 | TRBV4-1 | - | ASSQGFGAGAPQH
TRBJ2-2 | TRBV19 | TRBD1 | ASSKPDRGPAGELF
TRBJ2-1 | TRBV4-3 | - | ASSPRLVGYNEQF
TRBJ1-1 | TRBV5-6 | - | ASSLSLGGNTEAF
TRBJ1-1 | TRBV5-1 | - | ASSLGSGRNTEAF
TRBJ1-1 | TRBV7-2 | - | ASSLAAVQNTEAF
TRBJ2-1 | TRBV5-1 | - | ASSQERSYNEQF
TRBJ1-5 | TRBV28 | - | ASSYGPQAQH
TRBJ2-1 | TRBV10-3 | TRBD2 | AISLGLAGYNEQF
TRBJ1-4 | TRBV5-4 | TRBD1 | ASSLDRGQDEKLF
TRBJ1-1 | TRBV2 | - | ASNPENTEAF
TRBJ2-2 | TRBV5-5 | - | ASSHSGGGGELF
TRBJ1-4 | TRBV29-1 | TRBD1 | SVANPGTGVIEKLF
TRBJ1-4 | TRBV30 | - | AWTGTGRRTNEKLF
TRBJ1-1 | TRBV6-1 | TRBD1 | ASSKTGGETEAF
TRBJ1-2 | TRBV29-1 | - | SVEVELRGGYT
TRBJ2-3 | TRBV5-4 | - | ASSLAGRTGTDTQY
TRBJ2-7 | TRBV6-1 | - | ASSDQGYEQY
TRBJ1-2 | TRBV5-4 | TRBD1 | ASSSPGTANYGYT
TRBJ2-3 | TRBV5-1 | TRBD2 | ASSLRLAGTDTQY
TRBJ2-7 | TRBV11-2 | - | ASSRPGVPSEQY
TRBJ2-2 | TRBV18 | - | ASSPPTGELF
TRBJ2-3 | TRBV6-6 | - | ASTWGADTQY
TRBJ1-2 | TRBV25-1 | - | ASSEWSDNYGYT
TRBJ2-4 | TRBV28 | - | ASRGLKNIQY
TRBJ2-5 | TRBV27 | - | ASSSWTFNQETQY
TRBJ1-1 | TRBV4-1 | TRBD1 | ASSRGQGRDTEAF
TRBJ2-7 | TRBV10-3 | - | AISEWGPDEQY
TRBJ1-6 | TRBV18 | - | ASSPGQGSSPLH
TRBJ1-5 | TRBV7-8 | TRBD1 | ASSLRDRGGNQPQH
TRBJ1-2 | TRBV5-8 | TRBD1 | ASSMGQGNYGYT
TRBJ2-1 | TRBV19 | TRBD2 | ASSMGLADYYNEQF
TRBJ2-7 | TRBV15 | - | ATSRDRGYEQY
TRBJ2-7 | TRBV2 | TRBD2 | ASRASGDYEQY
TRBJ1-6 | TRBV2 | - | ASNRDPNSPLH
TRBJ2-2 | TRBV2 | - | ASRGTPGGTGELF
TRBJ2-7 | TRBV30 | - | AWSGLSEQY